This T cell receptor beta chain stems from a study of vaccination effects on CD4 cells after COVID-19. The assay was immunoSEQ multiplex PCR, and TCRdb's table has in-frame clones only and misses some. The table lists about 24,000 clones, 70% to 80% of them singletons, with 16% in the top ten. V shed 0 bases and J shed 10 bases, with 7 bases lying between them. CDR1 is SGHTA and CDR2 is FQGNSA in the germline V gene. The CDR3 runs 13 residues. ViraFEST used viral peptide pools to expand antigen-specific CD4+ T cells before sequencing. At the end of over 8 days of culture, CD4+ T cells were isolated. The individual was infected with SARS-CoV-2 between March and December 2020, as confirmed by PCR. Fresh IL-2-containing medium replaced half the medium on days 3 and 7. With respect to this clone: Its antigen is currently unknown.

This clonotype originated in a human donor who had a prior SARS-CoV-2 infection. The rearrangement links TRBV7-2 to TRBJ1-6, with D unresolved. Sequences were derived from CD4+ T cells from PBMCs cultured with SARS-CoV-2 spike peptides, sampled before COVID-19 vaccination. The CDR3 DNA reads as TGTGCCAGCAGCTTAGCAGTCTCCTCACCCCTCCACTTT. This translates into CASSLAVSSPLHF.